One and the same sample provided the 17 T cell receptor beta chains below, sequenced in a study of blood T cells in healthy people across ages. A second about 7 to 11 cycle PCR used barcoded and J-beta primers. MiXCR was run by TCRdb on the 5' RACE reads, yielding one entry per CDR3 protein. The sample yields 600,000 to 900,000 distinct CDR3 sequences, roughly 25% seen once. This same sample was also taken into another study, of T cells of mothers and their children.

The sample taken for sequencing was blood. The receptors were gathered from a boy between 10 and 17 years old in good health.

The sample holds a few counts of this clonotype. The chain combines TRBV3-1 with TRBJ2-5; no definite D call. CDR3 length equals 15 residues. The V end lost 4 bases, the J end lost 2 bases, and 14 bases lay between the germline ends. The germline V gene encodes CDR1 LGHDT and CDR2 YNNKEL (reference sequence). CDR3 DNA: TGTGCCAGCAGCCCCTCGTCCGGAATACAAGAGACCCAGTACTTC. It encodes CASSPSSGIQETQYF.

The chain carries TRBV9 and TRBJ2-1, with D perhaps matching TRBD2 (5 bases). CDR3 length equals 13 residues. Germline values: CDR1 SGDLS, CDR2 YYNGEE. Trimming left V 0 bases short and J 7 bases short, with 8 bases between. The CDR3 sequence: CASSVDRENEQFF. Written as DNA, the CDR3 is TGTGCCAGCAGCGTAGACCGGGAAAATGAGCAGTTCTTC.

V usage is TRBV5-1 and J usage is TRBJ2-5; D not certain. The CDR3 loop spans 14 amino acids. Trimming took off 0 bases at V and 7 bases at J, with 13 bases between the two ends. Germline-derived CDR1 and CDR2 are SGHRS and YFSETQ. CDR3 residues: CASSLDRVLGTQYF. For the CDR3, the DNA is TGCGCCAGCAGCTTGGATCGGGTTCTAGGGACCCAGTACTTC.

This clonotype appeared a few times. The CDR3 coding sequence is TGCAGCGCCGAGATAACGACCGGGACCGACGCTGAAAAACTGTTTTTT. Translating gives CSAEITTGTDAEKLFF. This chain links TRBV29-1 with TRBJ1-4; perhaps TRBD1 as D (5 bases). The CDR3 loop spans 16 amino acids. Trimming left V 7 bases short and J 7 bases short, with 25 bases between. The germline CDR1 and CDR2 sequences are SQVTM and ANQGSEA. Full variable domain (remainder filled in from reference TRBV29-1 and TRBJ1-4): SAVISQKPSRDICQRGTSLTIQCQVDSQVTMMFWYRQQPGQSLTLIATANQGSEATYESGFVIDKFPISRPNLTFSTLTVSNMSPEDSSIYLCSAEITTGTDAEKLFFGSGTQLSVL.

The table lists this clonotype with a few counts. The chain combines TRBV7-9 with TRBJ2-2; D is undetermined. V lost 11 bases to trimming and J lost 4 bases, with 26 bases between them. The CDR3 is 17 residues long. Per germline, CDR1 SEHNR and CDR2 FQNEAQ (reference sequence). CDR3 residues: CAGPPRVEFKGTGELFF. DNA for the CDR3: TGTGCCGGCCCCCCCCGGGTCGAATTTAAGGGCACCGGGGAGCTGTTTTTT. The full variable domain, completed using reference TRBV7-9 and TRBJ2-2, is DTGVSQNPRHKITKRGQNVTFRCDPISEHNRLYWYRQTLGQGPEFLTYFQNEAQLEKSRLLSDRFSAERPKGSFSTLEIQRTEQGDSAMYLCAGPPRVEFKGTGELFFGEGSRLTVL.

The table lists this clonotype with a count of one. J is TRBJ2-5 and V is TRBV18, with 8 bases matching TRBD1. CDR1 and CDR2 (germline): KGHSH, LQKENI. V lost 6 bases to trimming and J lost 5 bases; unmatched junction nucleotides: 11. The CDR3 runs to 15 residues. CDR3 nucleotides: TGTGCCAGCTCCCCCGGACAGGGATCGCGGGAGACCCAGTACTTC. Translating it yields CASSPGQGSRETQYF. The variable domain in full, completed from reference TRBV18 and TRBJ2-5, reads NAGVMQNPRHLVRRRGQEARLRCSPMKGHSHVYWYRQLPEEGLKFMVYLQKENIIDESGMPKERFSAEFPKEGPSILRIQQVVRGDSAAYFCASSPGQGSRETQYFGPGTRLLVL.

The gene calls are TRBV6-5 and TRBJ2-1, with D unresolved. Germline V gives CDR1 MNHEY, CDR2 SVGAGI. V shed 5 bases and J shed 10 bases, with 18 bases lying between them. The CDR3 loop spans 14 amino acids. CDR3 protein: CASSLDWELREQFF. The CDR3 bases are TGTGCCAGCAGTCTCGACTGGGAACTTCGAGAGCAGTTCTTC.

The chain uses TRBV2 and TRBJ2-7; 7 positions agree with TRBD1. The germline CDR1 and CDR2 sequences are SNHLY and FYNNEI. The CDR3 runs 13 residues. V was pared by 8 bases and J by 3 bases, with 7 bases of the junction left unmatched. The CDR3 loop is CASGRQGIYEQYF. The CDR3 DNA is TGTGCCAGCGGAAGACAGGGAATCTACGAGCAGTACTTC.

This clonotype was seen only a few times. The rearrangement links TRBV3-1 to TRBJ2-6; 7 nucleotides match TRBD1. The ends lost 7 bases at V and 0 bases at J; junction bases unmatched: 15. From germline, CDR1 is LGHDT and CDR2 YNNKEL (reference sequence). This CDR3 is built from 19 residues. CDR3 sequence: CASTHPGEQGISGANVLTF. CDR3 nucleotides: TGTGCCAGCACCCATCCAGGAGAACAGGGGATCTCTGGGGCCAACGTCCTGACTTTC. Full variable domain (outside the CDR3, taken from reference TRBV3-1 and TRBJ2-6): DTAVSQTPKYLVTQMGNDKSIKCEQNLGHDTMYWYKQDSKKFLKIMFSYNNKELIINETVPNRFSPKSPDKAHLNLHINSLELGDSAVYFCASTHPGEQGISGANVLTFGAGSRLTVL.

This clonotype was counted only a few times. V usage is TRBV5-1 and J usage is TRBJ2-5, with 12 bases matching TRBD2. The J call is doubtful: the DNA matches TRBJ2-1 better. Germline V gene lookup returns CDR1 SGHRS and CDR2 YFSETQ. The CDR3 runs to 15 residues. The CDR3 DNA reads as TGCGCCAGCAGCTCTAGCGGGGGGGCGTTTAATGAGCAGTTCTTC. The encoded protein is CASSSSGGAFNEQFF.

There are a few counts of this clonotype. Mismatch with germline at one junction end may stem from a read error. This rearrangement joins TRBV6-5 to TRBJ2-5; 7 bases agree with TRBD2. This CDR3 is 12 amino acids long. From germline, CDR1 is MNHEY and CDR2 SVGAGI. CDR3 nucleotide sequence: TGTGCCGGCAGCGGGGCCCAAGAGACCCAGTACTTC. Protein product: CAGSGAQETQYF.

This chain links TRBV15 with TRBJ2-5; D is tentatively TRBD1 or TRBD2 (5 bases each). The J call is in doubt because the DNA end fits TRBJ2-7 better. Germline values: CDR1 LNHNV, CDR2 YYDKDF (reference sequence). The CDR3 is 14 residues long. CDR3 protein: CATSTNNGTYEQYF. In DNA form, the CDR3 reads TGTGCCACCAGCACAAATAACGGGACGTACGAGCAGTACTTC.

For this clonotype: The junction does not match germline at one end; this may be a read error. The V and J genes are TRBV11-2 and TRBJ2-5; the D gene could be TRBD1 or TRBD2 (5 bases each). The J call could be wrong; TRBJ2-1 is a better fit for the DNA end. The CDR3 totals 15 residues. CDR1 is SGHAT and CDR2 is FQNNGV in the germline V gene. The CDR3 spells CTSSQLTGTRNEQFF. Written as DNA, the CDR3 is TGCACCAGCAGCCAGTTAACCGGGACCCGGAATGAGCAGTTCTTC.

The chain recombines TRBV5-8 with TRBJ2-5; no clear D. Trimming cost V 5 bases and J 1 base, with 15 bases left between them. The germline V gene has CDR1 SGHTS and CDR2 YDEGEE. This CDR3 has 15 amino acids. Here the CDR3 reads CASRLAVRAQETQYF. Written as DNA, the CDR3 is TGTGCCAGCAGGCTGGCGGTACGAGCCCAAGAGACCCAGTACTTC. The entire variable domain, with the rest obtained from reference TRBV5-8 and TRBJ2-5, is as follows: EAGVTQSPTHLIKTRGQQATLRCSPISGHTSVYWYQQALGLGLQFLLWYDEGEERNRGNFPPRFSGRQFPNYSSELNVNALELEDSALYLCASRLAVRAQETQYFGPGTRLLVL.

This clonotype was recorded a few times. The chain carries TRBV29-1 and TRBJ2-5, with a possible D match to TRBD2 (5 bases). The J call could be wrong; TRBJ2-1 is a better fit for the DNA end. Germline loops: CDR1 SQVTM, CDR2 ANQGSEA. The CDR3 totals 14 residues. The CDR3 sequence is CSVVRGEIYNEQFF. The CDR3 DNA is TGCAGCGTTGTTCGGGGTGAGATATACAATGAGCAGTTCTTC.

The chain's CDR3 is CASGLGAPNTGELFF. The CDR3 nucleotides are TGTGCCAGCGGACTAGGCGCCCCTAACACCGGGGAGCTGTTTTTT. The chain employs TRBV11-2 and TRBJ2-2; TRBD2 aligns across 7 bases. Germline lookup yields CDR1 SGHAT and CDR2 FQNNGV. V dropped 8 bases and J dropped 2; count of bases not matched to a gene: 8. This CDR3 region has 15 residues.

The rearrangement uses TRBV7-2 and TRBJ1-2, with D possibly TRBD1 on 5 matching bases. The CDR3 has 16 residues. Trimming pared 1 base from V and 6 bases from J, leaving 18 bases between. Per the germline V gene, CDR1 is SGHTA and CDR2 is FQGNSA. The CDR3 reads CASSLGGLVRGHGYTF. CDR3 DNA sequence: TGTGCCAGCAGCTTAGGAGGCTTAGTAAGGGGTCATGGCTACACCTTC.